A selection of T cell receptor beta chains follows, all from one sample in a study of CD8 T cells in ankylosing spondylitis. TCRdb itself ran the 5' RACE reads through MiXCR, one entry per CDR3 protein. This repertoire shows about 240,000 distinct CDR3 sequences, 8% to 9.5% found once; its top ten account for under 7.5%. Material: blood, either unsorted or a sorted T cell fraction (not recorded which). The receptors were sampled from a male donor with ankylosing spondylitis or in good health (not recorded which). Each CDR3 is given with its conserved first and last residue. Each record gives: CDR3 DNA, CDR3 protein, J gene, D gene, clone size, V gene. D genes are given only for firm matches. Rows give clone size only sometimes, using once, few, many, or a class for an expanded clone.

CDR3 DNA: TGTGCCAGCAGCTTCAGTGGGACTAGCTACAATGAGCAGTTCTTC
CDR3 protein: CASSFSGTSYNEQFF
J gene: TRBJ2-1
D gene: TRBD2
clone size: few
V gene: TRBV11-2

CDR3 DNA: TGTGCCAGCAGTCGTACCCTAGAGAATGAGCAGTTCTTC
CDR3 protein: CASSRTLENEQFF
J gene: TRBJ2-1
D gene: -
clone size: many
V gene: TRBV7-9

CDR3 DNA: TGTGCCAGCTCACCGGCTGACTCTGGAAACACCATATATTTT
CDR3 protein: CASSPADSGNTIYF
J gene: TRBJ1-3
D gene: -
clone size: few
V gene: TRBV18

CDR3 DNA: TGCGCCAGCAGCCTAGCGAGGAGGCCCAATGAGCAGTTCTTC
CDR3 protein: CASSLARRPNEQFF
J gene: TRBJ2-1
D gene: -
clone size: many
V gene: TRBV5-1

CDR3 DNA: TGCAGAGCTCGGTTGGGATCCTCGACAGATACGCAGTATTTT
CDR3 protein: CRARLGSSTDTQYF
J gene: TRBJ2-3
D gene: -
clone size: -
V gene: TRBV20-1

CDR3 DNA: TGTGCCAGCAGTGGACAGGGGAGAGGAAACACCATATATTTT
CDR3 protein: CASSGQGRGNTIYF
J gene: TRBJ1-3
D gene: TRBD1
clone size: -
V gene: TRBV2

CDR3 DNA: TGTGCCTGGATGGCGGGGCTTGGGGTCACAGATACGCAGTATTTT
CDR3 protein: CAWMAGLGVTDTQYF
J gene: TRBJ2-3
D gene: -
clone size: many
V gene: TRBV30

CDR3 DNA: TGCAGTGCTAGAGGGGTTACCCCCGCGGGGGAGCAGTTCTTC
CDR3 protein: CSARGVTPAGEQFF
J gene: TRBJ2-1
D gene: -
clone size: many
V gene: TRBV20-1

CDR3 DNA: TGTGCCAGCAGCACCGGACTAGCGGGAGGGATCCTCTACAATGAGCAGTTCTTC
CDR3 protein: CASSTGLAGGILYNEQFF
J gene: TRBJ2-1
D gene: TRBD2
clone size: many
V gene: TRBV5-5

CDR3 DNA: TGTGCCAGCAGCTCCGACAGGGCCTCTGGAAACACCATATATTTT
CDR3 protein: CASSSDRASGNTIYF
J gene: TRBJ1-3
D gene: TRBD1
clone size: many
V gene: TRBV7-2

CDR3 DNA: TGTGCCATCAGAAGACAGGGGGAGGACTACTACAATGAGCAGTTCTTC
CDR3 protein: CAIRRQGEDYYNEQFF
J gene: TRBJ2-1
D gene: TRBD1
clone size: many
V gene: TRBV10-3

CDR3 DNA: TGCGCCAGCAGCTCGACAGGGAGTAAAGAGACCCAGTACTTC
CDR3 protein: CASSSTGSKETQYF
J gene: TRBJ2-5
D gene: TRBD1
clone size: many
V gene: TRBV5-1

CDR3 DNA: TGCAGTGCTAGAGATATGGACAGGGGAAACACCATATATTTT
CDR3 protein: CSARDMDRGNTIYF
J gene: TRBJ1-3
D gene: TRBD1
clone size: many
V gene: TRBV20-1

CDR3 DNA: TGTGCCATCAGTGAAGGCGGGAGAAAGGACAATGAGCAGTTCTTC
CDR3 protein: CAISEGGRKDNEQFF
J gene: TRBJ2-1
D gene: TRBD2
clone size: many
V gene: TRBV10-3

CDR3 DNA: TGCGCCAGCAGCCCCGGGATGGCTAACTATGGCTACACCTTC
CDR3 protein: CASSPGMANYGYTF
J gene: TRBJ1-2
D gene: -
clone size: many
V gene: TRBV5-1

CDR3 DNA: TGTGCCAGCAGTTACGTGACTAGCGGCACCGGGGAGCTGTTTTTT
CDR3 protein: CASSYVTSGTGELFF
J gene: TRBJ2-2
D gene: TRBD2
clone size: many
V gene: TRBV6-7

CDR3 DNA: TGTGCCAGCAGCTTAACGTACGTGACTGAAGCTTTCTTT
CDR3 protein: CASSLTYVTEAFF
J gene: TRBJ1-1
D gene: -
clone size: -
V gene: TRBV7-3

CDR3 DNA: TGTGCCAGCAGGGGTCCGGGGCGCGGCGAGCAGTACTTC
CDR3 protein: CASRGPGRGEQYF
J gene: TRBJ2-7
D gene: -
clone size: many
V gene: TRBV12-3/TRBV12-4

CDR3 DNA: TGTGCCAGCAGCTACAAGACAGCCGGGCGGTATGAAAAACTGTTTTTT
CDR3 protein: CASSYKTAGRYEKLFF
J gene: TRBJ1-4
D gene: -
clone size: many
V gene: TRBV3-1

CDR3 DNA: TGTGCCAGCAGTGAAGCGGGACAGAGTAATTCACCCCTCCACTTT
CDR3 protein: CASSEAGQSNSPLHF
J gene: TRBJ1-6
D gene: TRBD1
clone size: many
V gene: TRBV2

CDR3 DNA: TGCGCCAGCAGCAACTCCGGCCCCTCGGTAGAGACCCAGTACTTC
CDR3 protein: CASSNSGPSVETQYF
J gene: TRBJ2-5
D gene: -
clone size: many
V gene: TRBV5-1

CDR3 DNA: TGCAGCGTTAAGGACAGGGCAAACACTGAAGCTTTCTTT
CDR3 protein: CSVKDRANTEAFF
J gene: TRBJ1-1
D gene: TRBD1
clone size: many
V gene: TRBV29-1

CDR3 DNA: TGCAGTGCTAGAGGGATACTAGAAGAGACCCAGTACTTC
CDR3 protein: CSARGILEETQYF
J gene: TRBJ2-5
D gene: -
clone size: -
V gene: TRBV20-1

CDR3 DNA: TGTGCCAGCAGGGCGGGGGGCCTATCCTACAATGAGCAGTTCTTC
CDR3 protein: CASRAGGLSYNEQFF
J gene: TRBJ2-1
D gene: TRBD2
clone size: -
V gene: TRBV28

CDR3 DNA: TGTGCCAGCAGCTCGACAGGACGCTATGGCTACACCTTC
CDR3 protein: CASSSTGRYGYTF
J gene: TRBJ1-2
D gene: -
clone size: many
V gene: TRBV27

CDR3 DNA: TGCGCCAGCAGCTATGACAGGGCCCCCTCCTCCTTC
CDR3 protein: CASSYDRAPSSF
J gene: TRBJ1-2
D gene: TRBD1
clone size: many
V gene: TRBV5-1

CDR3 DNA: TGTGCCTGGAGTGAAGGGGGCGGGCGTTTGGGTCAGCCCCAGCATTTT
CDR3 protein: CAWSEGGGRLGQPQHF
J gene: TRBJ1-5
D gene: TRBD1
clone size: -
V gene: TRBV30

CDR3 DNA: TGCGCCAGCACACCACAGAACACCTACGAGCAGTACTTC
CDR3 protein: CASTPQNTYEQYF
J gene: TRBJ2-7
D gene: -
clone size: many
V gene: TRBV5-1

CDR3 DNA: TGTGCCAGCAGCTTGGCGGGGACGGCTGGCTACGAGCAGTACTTC
CDR3 protein: CASSLAGTAGYEQYF
J gene: TRBJ2-7
D gene: -
clone size: -
V gene: TRBV11-1

CDR3 DNA: TGTGCCAGCAGCGTAGTAGGGACGGATGACTATGGCTACACCTTC
CDR3 protein: CASSVVGTDDYGYTF
J gene: TRBJ1-2
D gene: -
clone size: many
V gene: TRBV7-2

CDR3 DNA: TGTGCCAGCAGTTTGAGTCTCGGCTGGGGAGCTTTCTTT
CDR3 protein: CASSLSLGWGAFF
J gene: TRBJ1-1
D gene: -
clone size: many
V gene: TRBV12-3/TRBV12-4

CDR3 DNA: TGCGCCAGCAGCCAAGATGGGGGTTACAACGAGCAGTACTTC
CDR3 protein: CASSQDGGYNEQYF
J gene: TRBJ2-7
D gene: -
clone size: many
V gene: TRBV4-3

CDR3 DNA: TGTGCCAGCAGCCAGGGGACAGCGCCTTACGAGCAGTACTTC
CDR3 protein: CASSQGTAPYEQYF
J gene: TRBJ2-7
D gene: TRBD1
clone size: many
V gene: TRBV4-2

CDR3 DNA: TGTGCCAGCAGCTTATTGCGGCATGAGCAGTTCTTC
CDR3 protein: CASSLLRHEQFF
J gene: TRBJ2-1
D gene: -
clone size: -
V gene: TRBV7-9

CDR3 DNA: TGCAGTGCCACGATCCCTCGGAGGGCCTTTTATGAAGAGACCCAGTACTTC
CDR3 protein: CSATIPRRAFYEETQYF
J gene: TRBJ2-5
D gene: -
clone size: many
V gene: TRBV20-1

CDR3 DNA: TGTGCCACCAGTGATCCCAGCCGCACCGGGGAGCTGTTTTTT
CDR3 protein: CATSDPSRTGELFF
J gene: TRBJ2-2
D gene: -
clone size: once
V gene: TRBV24-1

CDR3 DNA: TGTGCCAGCAGTTTAGTGGGAGGGAATGAAAAACTGTTTTTT
CDR3 protein: CASSLVGGNEKLFF
J gene: TRBJ1-4
D gene: -
clone size: many
V gene: TRBV12-3/TRBV12-4

CDR3 DNA: TGTGCCAGCAGCCACCAGGACAGAGATTCACCCCTCCACTTT
CDR3 protein: CASSHQDRDSPLHF
J gene: TRBJ1-6
D gene: -
clone size: few
V gene: TRBV3-1

CDR3 DNA: TGTGCCAGCAGTCCCGGGAGGAGCTCCTACAATGAGCAGTTCTTC
CDR3 protein: CASSPGRSSYNEQFF
J gene: TRBJ2-1
D gene: TRBD2
clone size: many
V gene: TRBV7-9

CDR3 DNA: TGTGCCAGCAGTCTTAGAGGGACGGCAAATGAAAAACTGTTTTTT
CDR3 protein: CASSLRGTANEKLFF
J gene: TRBJ1-4
D gene: -
clone size: few
V gene: TRBV7-9

CDR3 DNA: TGTGCCAGCAGTCCGACAGGGACAGAGACCCAGTACTTC
CDR3 protein: CASSPTGTETQYF
J gene: TRBJ2-5
D gene: TRBD1
clone size: many
V gene: TRBV6-1

CDR3 DNA: TGCAGTGCTAAAAGCGGGGGCCAACAAGAGACCCAGTACTTC
CDR3 protein: CSAKSGGQQETQYF
J gene: TRBJ2-5
D gene: TRBD2
clone size: many
V gene: TRBV20-1

CDR3 DNA: TGCAGCGTTGGAGAAGGAGGGATGGGCTCCTACAATGAGCAGTTCTTC
CDR3 protein: CSVGEGGMGSYNEQFF
J gene: TRBJ2-1
D gene: -
clone size: many
V gene: TRBV29-1